The TCR beta chain under discussion was sequenced for a study of shared clonotypes between healthy human individuals. Study results and limitations: In general, naive subsets displayed greater estimated richness than memory subsets did. Specimens sampled were limited to blood, with tissue repertoires likely differing. An expected dependence of interdonor clonotype sharing on sequencing depth was noted.

With regard to this clone: Its specificity is unknown.

Original methodology: Junction-only sequences without quality scores were provided by ImmunoSEQ, so filtering was different. Profiling relied on immunoSEQ multiplex PCR, and the TCRdb table lists in-frame clones only, not all of them. V and J calls and clone size are those listed in that table; D and trimming were worked out from the DNA. Of over a million clones listed, about 84% are singletons. The TCR comes from a young man in good health. Some clones in this sample may be carry-over from other donors' samples. Specimen: memory CD4+ T cells from PBMCs. The subset here: CD45RA-negative fraction.

The CDR3 loop is CASSSIAGGLTDTQYF. The CDR3 DNA reads TGTGCCAGCAGCTCCATAGCGGGAGGGCTCACAGATACGCAGTATTTT. The chain links TRBV11-2 to TRBJ2-3, with 11 bases lining up with TRBD2. Germline values: CDR1 SGHAT, CDR2 FQNNGV. Trimming took 4 bases from V and 2 from J; bases not matched to a gene: 5. This CDR3 comprises 16 residues.